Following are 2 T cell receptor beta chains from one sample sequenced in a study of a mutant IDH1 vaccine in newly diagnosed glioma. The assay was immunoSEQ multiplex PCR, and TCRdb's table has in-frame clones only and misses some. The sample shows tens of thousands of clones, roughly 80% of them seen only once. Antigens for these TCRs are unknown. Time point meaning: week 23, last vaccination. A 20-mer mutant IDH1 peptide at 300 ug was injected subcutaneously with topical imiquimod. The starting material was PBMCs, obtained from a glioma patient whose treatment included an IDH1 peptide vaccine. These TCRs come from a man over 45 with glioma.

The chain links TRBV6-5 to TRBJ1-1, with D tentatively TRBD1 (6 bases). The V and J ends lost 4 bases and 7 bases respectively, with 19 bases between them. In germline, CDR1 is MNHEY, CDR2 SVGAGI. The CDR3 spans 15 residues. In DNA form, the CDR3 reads TGTGCCAGCAGTTCCCAAGAGGCGGGGGCCTATGAAGCTTTCTTT. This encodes CASSSQEAGAYEAFF.

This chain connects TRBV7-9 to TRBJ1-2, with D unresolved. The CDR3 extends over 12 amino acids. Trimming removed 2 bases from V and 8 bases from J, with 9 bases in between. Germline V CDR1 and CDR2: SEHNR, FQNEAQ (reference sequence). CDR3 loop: CASSLLGSGYTF. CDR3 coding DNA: TGTGCCAGCAGCTTATTAGGGAGCGGCTACACCTTC.